These 32 T cell receptor beta chains were sequenced from one sample in a study of CD8+ T cells in alopecia areata listed by TCRdb under 2018. The method was the immunoSEQ multiplex PCR assay. For TCR sequencing, RNA was extracted from every sample and reverse transcribed into cDNA to serve as template. The source is immuneACCESS, and TCRdb retained only in-frame sequences with V and J called. Part of the clones is not carried over; for the studies checked, unresolved V genes explain less than half of this, and the remainder is unexplained. The sample table contains about 120,000 clones; only one count was recorded for more than 40% of them. Roughly 0.5% of the sample is in the top ten clones. This sample's time point label indicates: approximately 4 weeks on oral tofacitinib. Per the publication, the treatment or condition label means: oral pan-JAK inhibitor, 5-10 mg twice daily. This specimen was CD4+ T cells sorted from blood, taken at week 4, from a patient treated with tofacitinib. Receptors were obtained from a human donor with alopecia areata.

The chain links TRBV7-6 to TRBJ2-5; D is tentatively TRBD1 or TRBD2 (5 bases each). Trimming pared 2 bases from V and 5 bases from J, leaving 12 bases between. The V gene's germline CDR1 is SGHVS and CDR2 FNYEAQ. This CDR3 contains 14 residues. The CDR3 DNA reads as TGTGCCAGCAGCTTAATCGGGGCGGCGGAGACCCAGTACTTC. Its translation: CASSLIGAAETQYF.

This chain connects TRBV15 to TRBJ2-5; D might be TRBD1 or TRBD2, each matching 5 bases. The germline V gene encodes CDR1 LNHNV and CDR2 YYDKDF (reference sequence). V dropped 0 bases and J dropped 0 bases, with 11 bases sitting between them. The CDR3 runs 16 residues. This CDR3 reads CATSRDRWGNQETQYF. The CDR3 DNA sequence: TGTGCCACCAGCAGAGATCGTTGGGGGAACCAAGAGACCCAGTACTTC.

This clone was counted once. The chain employs TRBV29-1 and TRBJ2-1; 9 positions match TRBD2. The germline CDR1 and CDR2 sequences are SQVTM and ANQGSEA. This CDR3 is 16 amino acids long. The V gene end was trimmed by 3 bases and the J gene end by 5 bases; junction bases not matched to a gene: 11. The DNA of the CDR3 is TGCAGCGTTGATGGATACGGGCTAGCGGGGAACAATGAGCAGTTCTTC. Its translation is CSVDGYGLAGNNEQFF.

The chain combines TRBV27 with TRBJ1-5; 10 positions agree with TRBD1. Germline assignment: CDR1 MNHEY and CDR2 SMNVEV (reference sequence). The V gene end was trimmed by 6 bases and the J gene end by 2 bases; junction bases not matched to a gene: 16. The length of the CDR3 is 19 residues. CDR3: CASRTQGQGSGGGNQPQHF. The CDR3 DNA is TGTGCCAGCAGAACCCAGGGACAGGGGAGTGGGGGGGGCAATCAGCCCCAGCATTTT.

The chain couples TRBV29-1 to TRBJ1-1, with a weak D call TRBD1 (6 bases). CDR1 is SQVTM and CDR2 is ANQGSEA in the germline V gene. There are 13 residues in the CDR3. With 4 bases removed from V and 11 bases from J, the gap between germline ends came to 20 bases. CDR3 coding DNA: TGCAGCGTTGTTAGGCGGGGGCGGTTTACGGCTTTCTTT. Translating gives CSVVRRGRFTAFF.

Only a few counts were recorded for this clone. V is TRBV30 and J is TRBJ2-3; 9 bases fit TRBD1. The length of the CDR3 is 12 residues. Germline trimming cut 7 bases from V and 4 bases from J; bases unmatched to any gene: 3. Looked up from germline, CDR1 is GTSNPN and CDR2 is SVGIG (reference sequence). CDR3 residues: CAFDRGSDTQYF. The CDR3 coding sequence is TGTGCCTTCGACAGGGGGTCAGATACGCAGTATTTT.

There are a few counts of this clone. This sequence joins TRBV29-1 and TRBJ2-7; 7 nucleotides match TRBD1. From germline, CDR1 is SQVTM and CDR2 ANQGSEA. This CDR3 region has 13 residues. V shed 2 bases and J 2 bases; nucleotides not matched to a gene: 3. CDR3 coding DNA: TGCAGCGTTGAAAAACAGGGGCCCTACGAGCAGTACTTC. This gives the protein CSVEKQGPYEQYF.

This clone came up a few times. V is TRBV9 and J is TRBJ2-1; D remains ambiguous. Trimming shortened V by 1 base and J by 8 bases, and 7 bases separated the two germline ends. The germline gives CDR1 SGDLS, CDR2 YYNGEE. The CDR3 runs 12 residues. CDR3 nucleotide sequence: TGTGCCAGCAGCGTACGTAACTATGAGCAGTTCTTC. Its protein is CASSVRNYEQFF.

The rearrangement joins TRBV29-1 to TRBJ1-2; no reliable D call. The CDR3 contains 11 residues. The V end was cut by 7 bases, the J end by 8 bases, with 14 bases between. The V gene's germline CDR1 is SQVTM and CDR2 ANQGSEA. The CDR3 DNA follows: TGCAGCGCAGCTGGGAACTCCGGCTACACCTTC. Encoded protein: CSAAGNSGYTF.

The chain employs TRBV29-1 and TRBJ1-1, with 10 bases lining up with TRBD1. J was trimmed by 1 base and V by 4 bases; bases with no gene match: 3. Per the germline V gene, CDR1 is SQVTM and CDR2 is ANQGSEA. This CDR3 region has 14 residues. The CDR3 DNA follows: TGCAGCGTTGGACAGGGGGCCGGGAACACTGAAGCTTTCTTT. Protein product: CSVGQGAGNTEAFF.

This chain joins TRBV30 and TRBJ2-5; no clear D. CDR3 length: 13 amino acids. V lost 4 bases to trimming and J lost 5 bases, with 14 bases between them. CDR1 is GTSNPN and CDR2 is SVGIG in the germline V gene (reference sequence). The CDR3 protein is CAWKSGGWETQYF. The DNA for the CDR3 is TGTGCCTGGAAATCAGGCGGATGGGAGACCCAGTACTTC.

The CDR3 sequence is CASSPRGAGQETQYF. CDR3 coding DNA: TGCGCCAGCAGTCCCCGGGGGGCCGGACAAGAGACCCAGTACTTC. This chain uses TRBV4-1 with TRBJ2-5, with a possible D match to TRBD2 (7 bases). Germline CDR1 is MGHRA and CDR2 is YSYEKL. Deletions cut 6 bases from V and 2 bases from J, with 16 bases between. The CDR3 sequence is 15 residues long.

This clone has only a few counts. The chain recombines TRBV4-1 with TRBJ1-2; 7 nucleotides agree with TRBD1. The CDR3 totals 15 residues. J gave up 6 bases and V 0 bases, and 7 bases lay outside the gene matches. Per the germline V gene, CDR1 is MGHRA and CDR2 is YSYEKL. CDR3: CASSQDGQGVDGYTF. CDR3 nucleotides: TGCGCCAGCAGCCAAGATGGCCAGGGGGTGGATGGCTACACCTTC.

The chain recombines TRBV2 with TRBJ1-2, with 8 bases identical to TRBD1. The CDR3 is 15 amino acids. The V gene's germline CDR1 is SNHLY and CDR2 FYNNEI. J lost 2 bases, V lost 5 bases, and 7 bases had no gene match. This chain's CDR3 is CASSPGQGRNYGYTF. As DNA, the CDR3 is TGTGCCAGCAGTCCCGGACAGGGAAGGAACTATGGCTACACCTTC. Full variable domain (missing parts from reference TRBV2 and TRBJ1-2): EPEVTQTPSHQVTQMGQEVILRCVPISNHLYFYWYRQILGQKVEFLVSFYNNEISEKSEIFDDQFSVERPDGSNFTLKIRSTKLEDSAMYFCASSPGQGRNYGYTFGSGTRLTVV.

This clone came up a few times. The rearrangement joins TRBV30 to TRBJ1-3, with D possibly matching TRBD1 (5 bases). The CDR3 consists of 14 residues. Germline V lookup: CDR1 GTSNPN, CDR2 SVGIG (reference sequence). The V and J ends lost 4 bases and 0 bases respectively, with 10 bases between them. The CDR3 loop reads CAWTQGYSGNTIYF. The CDR3 nucleotides are TGTGCCTGGACCCAGGGTTACTCTGGAAACACCATATATTTT.

The rearrangement uses TRBV6-5 and TRBJ1-6; D is undetermined. The CDR3 runs 15 residues. Germline values: CDR1 MNHEY, CDR2 SVGAGI. Deletions cut 8 bases from V and 1 base from J, with 12 bases between. CDR3 nucleotide sequence: TGTGCCAGCGGGAGGGATGCGTCCTATAATTCACCCCTCCACTTT. Translated, it gives CASGRDASYNSPLHF.

This clone was observed a handful of times. CDR3 amino acids: CASSGRDSGANVLTF. The CDR3 DNA reads TGTGCCAGTAGTGGACGGGACTCTGGGGCCAACGTCCTGACTTTC. The chain is built from TRBV19 and TRBJ2-6, with a weak D call TRBD2 (5 bases). Looked up from germline, CDR1 is LNHDA and CDR2 is SQIVND (reference sequence). The CDR3 is 15 residues long. Trimming removed 5 bases from V and 0 bases from J, with 8 bases in between. Full variable domain (remainder filled in from reference TRBV19 and TRBJ2-6): DGGITQSPKYLFRKEGQNVTLSCEQNLNHDAMYWYRQDPGQGLRLIYYSQIVNDFQKGDIAEGYSVSREKKESFPLTVTSAQKNPTAFYLCASSGRDSGANVLTFGAGSRLTVL.

The chain links TRBV4-1 to TRBJ1-4; D remains ambiguous. V lost 5 bases to trimming and J lost 6 bases, with 10 bases between them. The germline CDR1 and CDR2 sequences are MGHRA and YSYEKL. CDR3 length: 13 amino acids. In DNA form, the CDR3 reads TGCGCCAGCAGCAAAGGACGGGATGAAAAACTGTTTTTT. It encodes CASSKGRDEKLFF.

The chain joins TRBV2 to TRBJ2-4; the D gene is possibly TRBD2 (6 bases). V dropped 7 bases and J dropped 4 bases, with 20 bases sitting between them. This CDR3 is built from 16 residues. CDR1 SNHLY and CDR2 FYNNEI come from the germline V gene. In DNA, the CDR3 is TGTGCCAGCAAAGGTGGGCTAGCGAGTCGTAAAAACATTCAGTACTTC. It translates to CASKGGLASRKNIQYF.

The CDR3 loop is CSTRVQETDTQYF. The CDR3 nucleotides read TGCAGCACCCGGGTACAGGAAACAGATACGCAGTATTTT. The chain combines TRBV29-1 with TRBJ2-3; D might be TRBD1 (5 bases). This CDR3 spans 13 amino acids. Germline assignment: CDR1 SQVTM and CDR2 ANQGSEA. V was shortened by 8 bases and J by 3 bases, with 15 bases between the two germline ends.

The chain employs TRBV18 and TRBJ1-1; D remains unclear. V lost 3 bases to trimming and J lost 4 bases, with 6 bases between them. The V gene's germline CDR1 is KGHSH and CDR2 LQKENI. The CDR3 sequence is 12 residues long. The CDR3: CASSPESTEAFF. The CDR3, as DNA: TGTGCCAGCTCACCCGAGTCCACTGAAGCTTTCTTT.

The V and J genes are TRBV7-2 and TRBJ2-1; 9 bases are a match to TRBD2. Unmatched junction bases numbered 5, after V lost 2 bases and J lost 6 bases. The V gene's germline CDR1 is SGHTA and CDR2 FQGNSA. CDR3 size: 15 residues. The CDR3, as DNA: TGTGCCAGCAGCTTATCCGGGCGGGAGGGCAATGAGCAGTTCTTC. Residues: CASSLSGREGNEQFF.

This chain connects TRBV5-1 to TRBJ2-7; the D gene is possibly TRBD1 (5 bases). This CDR3 region has 15 residues. The germline V gene has CDR1 SGHRS and CDR2 YFSETQ. Trimming shortened V by 1 base and J by 0 bases, and 11 bases separated the two germline ends. The chain's CDR3 is CASSLRQGTSYEQYF. CDR3 in DNA: TGCGCCAGCAGCTTGCGGCAGGGAACCTCCTACGAGCAGTACTTC.

The chain has TRBV15 and TRBJ2-4, with 10 bases lining up with TRBD2. The J segment lost 2 bases and the V segment lost 1 base, leaving 17 bases of the junction unmatched. The CDR3 loop spans 21 amino acids. The germline CDR1 and CDR2 sequences are LNHNV and YYDKDF (reference sequence). CDR3 loop: CATSRGGLAGDVQGTKNIQYF. DNA of the CDR3: TGTGCCACCAGCAGAGGAGGTCTAGCGGGAGACGTTCAAGGAACCAAAAACATTCAGTACTTC.

The chain combines TRBV30 with TRBJ2-6, with 9 bases that match TRBD2. Germline V gene sequence: CDR1 GTSNPN, CDR2 SVGIG (reference sequence). With 3 bases clipped from V and 0 bases from J, the junction kept 18 bases outside the gene matches. This CDR3 is 21 amino acids long. The CDR3 DNA reads as TGTGCCTGGAGCTCCCAAGGTGGAGCGGGAGGCCAAAGCTCTGGGGCCAACGTCCTGACTTTC. This gives the protein CAWSSQGGAGGQSSGANVLTF.

As to this clone: The junction differs from germline at one of its ends, possibly a read error. V and J are TRBV4-1 and TRBJ1-2; D gene ambiguous. The CDR3 is made up of 12 amino acids. Germline-derived CDR1 and CDR2 are MGHRA and YSYEKL. The CDR3: CASSQSAYGYTF. Written as DNA, the CDR3 is TGTGCCAGCAGCCAATCGGCCTATGGCTACACCTTC.

A few counts support this clone. The rearrangement links TRBV25-1 to TRBJ2-5; D is uncertain. CDR1 is MGHDK and CDR2 is SYGVNS in the germline V gene. The CDR3 loop spans 13 amino acids. Trimming removed 5 bases from V and 4 bases from J, with 11 bases in between. As DNA, the CDR3 is TGTGCCAGCAGTTTCCGGAACCTAGAGACCCAGTACTTC. Its protein product is CASSFRNLETQYF.

This clone was seen a single time. The rearrangement uses TRBV30 and TRBJ1-2; D call uncertain. The CDR3 covers 12 residues. V lost 4 bases and J lost 1, with 7 bases in between. CDR1 and CDR2 (germline): GTSNPN, SVGIG (reference sequence). The DNA for the CDR3 is TGTGCCTGGAAGGCCAATAACTATGGCTACACCTTC. As protein: CAWKANNYGYTF.

The chain links TRBV30 to TRBJ2-3; tentative D call: TRBD1 (6 bases). V was trimmed by 0 bases and J by 0 bases, leaving 10 bases between them. This CDR3 has 15 amino acids. Germline V gene lookup returns CDR1 GTSNPN and CDR2 SVGIG (reference sequence). CDR3: CAWSVWGQSTDTQYF. The CDR3 nucleotides read TGTGCCTGGAGTGTGTGGGGACAAAGCACAGATACGCAGTATTTT.

The gene calls are TRBV29-1 and TRBJ1-5, with 8 positions matching TRBD1. Germline CDR1 SQVTM, CDR2 ANQGSEA. V gave up 7 bases and J gave up 4 bases; unmatched junction bases: 3. The CDR3 runs to 12 residues. The DNA of the CDR3 is TGCAGCGCCGGGACAGGAAATCAGCCCCAGCATTTT. It translates to CSAGTGNQPQHF. The whole variable domain, filled in from reference TRBV29-1 and TRBJ1-5, reads SAVISQKPSRDICQRGTSLTIQCQVDSQVTMMFWYRQQPGQSLTLIATANQGSEATYESGFVIDKFPISRPNLTFSTLTVSNMSPEDSSIYLCSAGTGNQPQHFGDGTRLSIL.

CDR3 residues: CASSSYKGGISGANVLTF. The DNA of the CDR3 is TGCGCCAGCAGCTCGTACAAAGGCGGTATCTCTGGGGCCAACGTCCTGACTTTC. The chain is built from TRBV5-1 and TRBJ2-6; no clear D gene. CDR3 size: 18 residues. The germline V gene has CDR1 SGHRS and CDR2 YFSETQ. V was clipped by 3 bases and J by 0 bases, with 16 bases between them.

The V gene is TRBV7-9, the J gene TRBJ1-5; D is uncertain. V was trimmed by 5 bases and J by 5 bases, leaving 10 bases between them. Germline loops: CDR1 SEHNR, CDR2 FQNEAQ (reference sequence). The CDR3 totals 13 residues. The CDR3 DNA sequence: TGTGCCAGCAGCCCAGCCTTGGATCAGCCCCAGCATTTT. This gives the protein CASSPALDQPQHF.